Detailed here is one T cell receptor beta chain. It lacks a known antigen. Base qualities are not recorded, but no much larger clone differs from it by a single base. This entry comes from a study of T cell changes during pregnancy in multiple sclerosis (dated by TCRdb to between 2018 and 2021). For the wider study: In women with multiple sclerosis, the researchers looked at how the T cell repertoire shifted as pregnancy progressed.

The junction shows trimming of 6 bases on V and 6 bases on J, and the gene matches do not reach 4 bases of it. The CDR3 goes from the cysteine to the phenylalanine over 12 residues. Only the CDR3 part of the read is kept: 36 bases, read in frame from the first base. The germline V gene supplies CDR1 MDHEN and CDR2 SYDVKM. The library was generated by the immunoSEQ multiplex PCR assay. TCRdb holds this immuneACCESS table with in-frame rearrangements only. Some clones are missing; in checked studies, unresolved V genes explain under half, and the rest has no known cause. Across this sample there are about 79,000 clones, with around nine tenths seen only once. The ten largest make up approximately 0.47% of the sample.

This sequence originates from a female donor with multiple sclerosis, enrolled in a pregnancy study. The rearranged chain carries TRBV28 and TRBJ1-2, and 7 junctional nucleotides match TRBD1. The specimen comprised CD4+ T cells from peripheral blood mononuclear cells, sampled in the second trimester of pregnancy. The CDR3: CASSQQGNGYTF. The nucleotides are TGTGCCAGCAGCCAACAGGGGAATGGCTACACCTTC.